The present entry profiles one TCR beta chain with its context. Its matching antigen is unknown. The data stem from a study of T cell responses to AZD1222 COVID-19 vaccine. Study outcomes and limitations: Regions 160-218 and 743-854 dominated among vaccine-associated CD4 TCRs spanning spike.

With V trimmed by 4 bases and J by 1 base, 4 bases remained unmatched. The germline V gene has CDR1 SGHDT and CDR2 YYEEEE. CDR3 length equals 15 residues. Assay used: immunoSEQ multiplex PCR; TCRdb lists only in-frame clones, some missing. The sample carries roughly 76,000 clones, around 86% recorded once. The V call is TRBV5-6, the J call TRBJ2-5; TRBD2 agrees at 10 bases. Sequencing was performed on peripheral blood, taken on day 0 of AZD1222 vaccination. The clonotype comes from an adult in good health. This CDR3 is CASSPGLAVQETQYF. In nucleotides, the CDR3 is TGTGCCAGCAGCCCTGGACTAGCGGTCCAAGAGACCCAGTACTTC.